This TCR beta chain emerged from a study of T cell responses to AZD1222 COVID-19 vaccine. This CDR3 is built from 13 residues. From germline, CDR1 is SGHVS and CDR2 FQNEAQ. Trimming shortened V by 5 bases and J by 10 bases, and 17 bases separated the two germline ends. Here immunoSEQ multiplex PCR was the method, and the copy in TCRdb shows in-frame clones only, minus some. This sample yields approximately 150,000 clones, of which over 75% are seen a single time; around 3.1% belongs to the top ten. The chain uses TRBV7-8 and TRBJ1-1; maybe TRBD1 (6 bases). The clonotype originates from an adult who received the AZD1222 COVID-19 vaccine. This specimen was peripheral blood, taken 28 days after the second AZD1222 dose. The DNA of the CDR3 is TGTGCCAGCAGCCGTGCGGGGGCTGCGGGAGCTTTCTTT. Its translation: CASSRAGAAGAFF.